These 21 T cell receptor beta chains originate from one sample sequenced in a study of vaccination and CD4 T cells after COVID-19. No antigen is known for these receptors. The Oncomine TCR Beta short-read assay sequenced DNA from cultured CD4+ T cells. Using its own MiXCR run on the PCR reads, TCRdb lists one record per CDR3 protein. Of 6,000 to 6,500 distinct CDR3 sequences listed, less than 50% were seen once; the top ten hold roughly two fifths. Sample treatment: 10-day PBMC culture with coronavirus spike peptide pools or control peptides (ViraFEST assay). CD4+ T-cell collection from the unexposed donor predated the COVID-19 pandemic (2011-2018). Sequenced sample: CD4+ T cells from blood, cultured in vitro. Source of these receptors: a human donor in good health.

The J gene is TRBJ1-5, the V gene TRBV30, with 8 bases that match TRBD1. The trim removed 2 bases at V and 7 bases at J, leaving 7 bases unmatched. The V gene's germline CDR1 is GTSNPN and CDR2 SVGIG (reference sequence). The CDR3 contains 14 residues. Written as DNA, the CDR3 is TGTGCCTGGAGTAATGACAGGGGCGAACAGCCCCAGCATTTT. Protein sequence: CAWSNDRGEQPQHF.

V gene TRBV12-3 or TRBV12-4 combines with J gene TRBJ2-5; D is unclear. This CDR3 has 13 amino acids. With 2 bases removed from V and 2 bases from J, the gap between germline ends came to 6 bases. CDR3 sequence: CASSLTTQETQYF. In nucleotides, the CDR3 is TGTGCCAGCAGTTTAACTACACAAGAGACCCAGTACTTC.

This clonotype was recorded a few times. The chain uses TRBV6-1 and TRBJ1-5; the D gene is possibly TRBD1 (5 bases). Germline V CDR1 and CDR2: MNHNS, SASEGT. This CDR3 comprises 14 residues. V was pared by 4 bases and J by 6 bases, with 13 bases between. The CDR3 is CASSAQGLGQPQHF. The CDR3 DNA reads TGTGCCAGCAGTGCCCAGGGTTTGGGTCAGCCCCAGCATTTT.

This chain connects TRBV11-2 to TRBJ1-1, with no clear D. Germline values: CDR1 SGHAT, CDR2 FQNNGV. V lost 2 bases to trimming and J lost 9 bases, with 7 bases between them. The CDR3 totals 11 residues. CDR3 sequence: CASSLQGKAFF. CDR3 nucleotide sequence: TGTGCCAGCAGCTTACAAGGGAAAGCTTTCTTT.

The table lists this clonotype with a few counts. This chain links TRBV11-2 with TRBJ1-2; 7 bases agree with TRBD1. V lost 4 bases and J lost 6; bases outside the gene matches: 11. The CDR3 spans 15 residues. Per germline, CDR1 SGHAT and CDR2 FQNNGV. The CDR3 DNA follows: TGTGCCAGCAGCTCAATCCCCGACAGGGCCGATGGCTACACCTTC. Translation gives CASSSIPDRADGYTF.

This rearrangement joins TRBV6-1 to TRBJ1-1; D might be TRBD1 (6 bases). This CDR3 region has 14 residues. V lost 7 bases, J lost 5 bases, and 17 bases lay in between. Germline V gives CDR1 MNHNS, CDR2 SASEGT. DNA for the CDR3: TGTGCCAGCAAGCCCAGGGGCTTCGAGACTGAAGCTTTCTTT. Translated: CASKPRGFETEAFF.

This clonotype has only one observation. J is TRBJ1-1 and V is TRBV10-3; D uncertain. The CDR3 runs 12 residues. The germline V gene encodes CDR1 ENHRY and CDR2 SYGVKD. V was shortened by 10 bases and J by 1 base, with 10 bases between the two germline ends. The CDR3 DNA is TGTGCCAGCCTGGGAGGGAACACTGAAGCTTTCTTT. Protein sequence: CASLGGNTEAFF.

This clonotype was counted only a few times. J is TRBJ1-2 and V is TRBV18; the match to TRBD1 covers 10 bases. Germline CDR1 reads KGHSH; CDR2 reads LQKENI. With 0 bases clipped from V and 9 bases from J, the junction kept 1 base outside the gene matches. The CDR3 is 13 amino acids. CDR3 bases: TGTGCCAGCTCACCACCGGGACAGGGGAGCTACACCTTC. Translating gives CASSPPGQGSYTF.

The chain recombines TRBV6-1 with TRBJ1-2; unclear D gene. This CDR3 spans 12 amino acids. Germline V gene lookup returns CDR1 MNHNS and CDR2 SASEGT. Trimming removed 9 bases at V and 2 bases at J, with 10 bases between. CDR3 DNA: TGTGCCAGGGAGGACGGGAACTATGGCTACACCTTC. Protein sequence: CAREDGNYGYTF.

This clonotype was recorded once. CDR3 residues: CASGGGQGAPGELFF. The CDR3 nucleotides read TGTGCCAGTGGGGGGGGACAGGGAGCCCCCGGGGAGCTGTTTTTT. This chain connects TRBV19 to TRBJ2-2; TRBD1 aligns across 9 bases. The CDR3 contains 15 residues. V was clipped by 8 bases and J by 6 bases; unmatched bases: 10. The germline gives CDR1 LNHDA, CDR2 SQIVND (reference sequence).

This clonotype was detected only a few times. The genes are TRBV20-1 and TRBJ1-2; 11 bases align to TRBD1. J lost 4 bases, V lost 3 bases, and 1 base had no gene match. Germline V CDR1 and CDR2: DFQATT, SNEGSKA (reference sequence). The CDR3 totals 13 residues. The CDR3 coding sequence is TGCAGTGCTAGCGGGACAGGGGGCTATGGCTACACCTTC. Protein: CSASGTGGYGYTF.

The J gene is TRBJ1-6, the V gene TRBV2; perhaps TRBD1 as D (6 bases). Trimming pared 7 bases from V and 9 bases from J, leaving 19 bases between. The CDR3 spans 15 residues. Germline CDR1 and CDR2: SNHLY and FYNNEI. CDR3 sequence (DNA): TGTGCCAGCACCTCGCCCGGGGACAAGGGTTCACCCCTCCACTTT. It encodes CASTSPGDKGSPLHF.

The chain couples TRBV5-1 to TRBJ2-7; weak D call: TRBD1 (6 bases). Trimming shortened V by 0 bases and J by 1 base, and 14 bases separated the two germline ends. Germline CDR1 and CDR2: SGHRS and YFSETQ. The CDR3 extends over 16 amino acids. CDR3 coding DNA: TGCGCCAGCAGCTTGGAGCGGACAGTCACGTCCTACGAGCAGTACTTC. Protein product: CASSLERTVTSYEQYF. Full variable domain (outside the CDR3, taken from reference TRBV5-1 and TRBJ2-7): KAGVTQTPRYLIKTRGQQVTLSCSPISGHRSVSWYQQTPGQGLQFLFEYFSETQRNKGNFPGRFSGRQFSNSRSEMNVSTLELGDSALYLCASSLERTVTSYEQYFGPGTRLTVT.

This clonotype was recorded once. The chain links TRBV9 to TRBJ2-1, with D perhaps TRBD1 or TRBD2 (5 bases each). The CDR3 is made up of 16 amino acids. The germline V and J ends were trimmed by 0 bases and 0 bases, with 10 bases remaining between them. Per germline, CDR1 SGDLS and CDR2 YYNGEE. CDR3 in amino acids: CASSVDSGSSYNEQFF. The CDR3 DNA reads as TGTGCCAGCAGCGTAGATTCAGGGAGCTCCTACAATGAGCAGTTCTTC.

This clonotype was detected a few times. The gene calls are TRBV10-3 and TRBJ1-2; no definite D call. Trimming took off 4 bases at V and 8 bases at J, with 14 bases between the two ends. The CDR3 has 13 residues. Germline V gene data show CDR1 as ENHRY and CDR2 as SYGVKD. CDR3 sequence (DNA): TGTGCCATCAGTGGCCAGGAAATTAACGGCTACACCTTC. Translated, it gives CAISGQEINGYTF.

The CDR3 region has the DNA TGTGCCAGCAGCGAGACGGGGGGAGCGACCCCCGGGGATAACTATGGCTACACCTTC. Amino acid sequence: CASSETGGATPGDNYGYTF. This rearrangement joins TRBV21-1 to TRBJ1-2; the table's TRBD1 call for D was not verified on the DNA. TRBV21-1 is a pseudogene segment. The CDR3 runs 19 residues.

This clonotype showed up just a few times. V is TRBV19 and J is TRBJ1-1, with 7 bases lining up with TRBD1. With 5 bases clipped from V and 5 bases from J, the junction kept 17 bases outside the gene matches. The CDR3 contains 17 residues. Germline V gene sequence: CDR1 LNHDA, CDR2 SQIVND (reference sequence). CDR3 sequence: CASSLGSQGGFMTEAFF. CDR3 coding DNA: TGTGCCAGTAGTCTGGGGTCACAAGGGGGCTTTATGACTGAAGCTTTCTTT.

The rearrangement joins TRBV7-6 to TRBJ1-5; unclear D gene. CDR3 length: 15 amino acids. From germline, CDR1 is SGHVS and CDR2 FNYEAQ. The V and J ends lost 3 bases and 0 bases respectively, with 9 bases between them. The CDR3 DNA sequence: TGTGCCAGCAGCTTGTACGCCAATAGCAATCAGCCCCAGCATTTT. Translated: CASSLYANSNQPQHF.

This clonotype was seen more than once but under ten times. The rearrangement links TRBV2 to TRBJ1-5; D gene unclear. V was trimmed by 1 base and J by 2 bases, leaving 9 bases between them. Per the germline V gene, CDR1 is SNHLY and CDR2 is FYNNEI. This CDR3 region has 15 residues. The CDR3 DNA is TGTGCCAGCAGTGAAGTACGTGTGGGCAATCAGCCCCAGCATTTT. Its translation is CASSEVRVGNQPQHF.

The chain combines TRBV2 with TRBJ2-5; 9 nucleotides line up with TRBD1. The junction had 4 bases not matched to a gene; V was cut back by 9 bases and J by 5 bases. The CDR3 has 12 amino acids. The germline gives CDR1 SNHLY, CDR2 FYNNEI. CDR3 DNA: TGTGCCAGAGGGACAGGGCGGGAGACCCAGTACTTC. It encodes CARGTGRETQYF.

The rearrangement joins TRBV6-5 to TRBJ1-2; perhaps TRBD1 as D (6 bases). From germline, CDR1 is MNHEY and CDR2 SVGAGI. Trimming pared 0 bases from V and 8 bases from J, leaving 16 bases between. The CDR3 length is 15 residues. The CDR3 sequence: CASSYSSVGGSGYTF. The CDR3 bases are TGTGCCAGCAGTTACTCATCGGTCGGGGGCTCGGGCTACACCTTC.